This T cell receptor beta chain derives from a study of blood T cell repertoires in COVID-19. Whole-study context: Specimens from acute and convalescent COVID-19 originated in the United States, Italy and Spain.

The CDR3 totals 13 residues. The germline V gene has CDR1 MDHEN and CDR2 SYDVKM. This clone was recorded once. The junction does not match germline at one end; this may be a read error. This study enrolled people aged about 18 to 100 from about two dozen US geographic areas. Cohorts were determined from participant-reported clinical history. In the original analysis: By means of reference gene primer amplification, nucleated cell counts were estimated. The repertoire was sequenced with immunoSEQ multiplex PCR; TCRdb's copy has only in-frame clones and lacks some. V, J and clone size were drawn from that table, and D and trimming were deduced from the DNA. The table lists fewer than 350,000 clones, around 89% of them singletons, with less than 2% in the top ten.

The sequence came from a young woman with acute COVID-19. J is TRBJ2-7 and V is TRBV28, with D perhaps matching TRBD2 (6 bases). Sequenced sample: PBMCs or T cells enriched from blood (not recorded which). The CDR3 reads CASRPNVGGAEGF. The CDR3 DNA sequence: TGTGCCAGCAGGCCAAATGTCGGTGGAGCGGAGGGTTTC.